Included here is one TCR beta chain sequence, with context. Its matching antigen is unknown. Given the absence of the conserved phenylalanine or tryptophan at the CDR3 end, a read error is likely. This sample stems from a study of tumor-infiltrating lymphocytes in primary liver carcinoma. Overall study context: Between about 4 and 11 cm across, the tumors were all of stage T1-T3 N0M0. Study-wide results and caveats: The difference in top-250-clone fraction between tumors and blood was significant, favoring tumors (p = 0.039).

CDR1 SGHAT and CDR2 FQNNGV come from the germline V gene. The CDR3 extends over 17 amino acids. Total RNA (roughly 540 ng) served as template for TCR beta cDNA synthesis primed by a constant-region primer. Libraries of TCR beta came from three nested multiplex PCR rounds with slightly modified ARM-PCR. It was with TRBV1-TRBV30 forward primers and a C-beta reverse primer that the first two PCR rounds were run, at about 10 cycles each. TCRdb independently ran MiXCR on the multiplex PCR reads; one entry per CDR3 protein. The sample carries more than 100,000 distinct CDR3 sequences, 50% to 65% recorded once. The roughly 18-34 mg bulk tissue piece was not sorted before simultaneous RNA and DNA extraction. Among the patients, all had chronic HBV infection and none had been treated. The proportion of viable tumor cells exceeded 85% in every tumor sample.

The sequence was collected from a woman aged 60-75 years with primary liver carcinoma and hepatitis B virus infection. Material: liver tumor tissue from sampling region 1. Regarding subset: tumor region T1, superior pole. This chain connects TRBV11-2 to TRBJ2-2; TRBD1 or TRBD2 may be the D gene (6 bases each). The CDR3, as DNA: TGTGCCATCAGCCCAGTAGTCAGGGGACTTGTCACCGGGGAGCTGTTTTCT. Residues: CAISPVVRGLVTGELFS.